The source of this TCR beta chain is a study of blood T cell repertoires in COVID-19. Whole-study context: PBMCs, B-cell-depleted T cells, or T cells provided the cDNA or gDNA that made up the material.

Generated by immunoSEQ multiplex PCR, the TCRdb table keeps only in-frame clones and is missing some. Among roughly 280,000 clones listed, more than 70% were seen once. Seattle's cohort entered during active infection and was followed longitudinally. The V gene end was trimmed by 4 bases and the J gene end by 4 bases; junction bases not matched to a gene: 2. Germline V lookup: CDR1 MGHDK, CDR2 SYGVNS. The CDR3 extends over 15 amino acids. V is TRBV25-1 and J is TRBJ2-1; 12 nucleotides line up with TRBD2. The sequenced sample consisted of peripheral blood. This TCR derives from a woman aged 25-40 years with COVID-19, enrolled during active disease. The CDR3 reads CASSGGTSGYNEQFF. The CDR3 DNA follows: TGTGCCAGCAGTGGAGGGACTAGCGGGTACAATGAGCAGTTCTTC.